Shown below are 14 T cell receptor beta chains from a single sample sequenced in a study of OX40 agonist ivuxolimab in advanced cancers. The protocol was immunoSEQ multiplex PCR, while the TCRdb copy is restricted to in-frame clones and leaves out a portion. The sample includes about 40,000 clones, around 88% of them seen just once. The sequencing here drew on CD4+ or CD8+ T cells sorted from blood, taken in a trial of the OX40 agonist ivuxolimab. Source of these receptors: an adult with an advanced solid tumor such as melanoma, head and neck, liver or kidney cancer.

This clone was counted a few times. V and J are TRBV28 and TRBJ1-2; tentatively, D is TRBD1 (6 bases). Trimming removed 4 bases from V and 2 bases from J, with 8 bases in between. The CDR3 is 13 amino acids. Germline CDR1 MDHEN, CDR2 SYDVKM. CDR3 residues: CASSYGQNYGYTF. The CDR3 region has the DNA TGTGCCAGCAGTTATGGACAGAACTATGGCTACACCTTC.

This rearrangement joins TRBV6-5 to TRBJ2-5, with 7 bases identical to TRBD2. Germline V gene sequence: CDR1 MNHEY, CDR2 SVGAGI. This CDR3 is built from 15 residues. V was pared by 2 bases and J by 0 bases, with 3 bases of the junction left unmatched. The DNA of the CDR3 is TGTGCCAGCAGTTACGCGGGAGCGAACCAAGAGACCCAGTACTTC. This encodes CASSYAGANQETQYF.

The chain's CDR3 is CASSFDSRAGANVLTF. The CDR3 coding sequence is TGTGCCAGCAGTTTTGACAGCCGTGCAGGGGCCAACGTCCTGACTTTC. V is TRBV27 and J is TRBJ2-6, with a tentative D call TRBD1 (5 bases). The germline gives CDR1 MNHEY, CDR2 SMNVEV (reference sequence). The CDR3 is 16 amino acids. V lost 3 bases to trimming and J lost 4 bases, with 13 bases between them. Based on the CDR3 plus reference TRBV27 and TRBJ2-6, the full variable domain is EAQVTQNPRYLITVTGKKLTVTCSQNMNHEYMSWYRQDPGLGLRQIYYSMNVEVTDKGDVPEGYKVSRKEKRNFPLILESPSPNQTSLYFCASSFDSRAGANVLTFGAGSRLTVL.

This chain uses TRBV28 with TRBJ1-3; weak D call: TRBD1 (5 bases). CDR1 and CDR2 from the germline V gene are MDHEN and SYDVKM. The V and J ends lost 7 bases and 7 bases respectively, with 26 bases between them. The CDR3 contains 17 residues. CDR3 nucleotide sequence: TGTGCCAGCACCTCGTCCGGGGACCCGCTCGTAGGGAACACCATATATTTT. Amino acids: CASTSSGDPLVGNTIYF.

This clone was seen a few times. The chain employs TRBV5-1 and TRBJ2-1; D gene uncertain. The CDR3 extends over 16 amino acids. V lost 4 bases, J lost 3 bases, and 17 bases lay in between. Germline V CDR1 and CDR2: SGHRS, YFSETQ. CDR3 residues: CASSPAGRTGYNEQFF. In DNA form, the CDR3 reads TGCGCCAGCAGCCCGGCTGGACGCACCGGCTACAATGAGCAGTTCTTC.

The rearrangement uses TRBV6-6 and TRBJ1-2; a weak D match, TRBD1 (6 bases). Germline-derived CDR1 and CDR2 are MNHNY and SVGAGI (reference sequence). This CDR3 spans 14 amino acids. The germline V and J ends were trimmed by 8 bases and 0 bases, with 13 bases remaining between them. The CDR3 loop reads CASRDNSPNYGYTF. CDR3 coding DNA: TGTGCCAGCCGGGACAATAGCCCTAACTATGGCTACACCTTC.

This chain uses TRBV10-1 with TRBJ2-2, with TRBD1 matching over 9 bases. Unmatched junction bases numbered 8, after V lost 5 bases and J lost 7 bases. From germline, CDR1 is WNHNN and CDR2 SYGVQD (reference sequence). This CDR3 comprises 15 residues. CDR3 amino acids: CASSPGTGYNGELFF. The CDR3 DNA reads as TGCGCCAGCAGTCCCGGGACAGGGTATAACGGGGAGCTGTTTTTT.

The chain uses TRBV6-6 and TRBJ2-7, with 7 bases matching TRBD1. The CDR3 spans 13 residues. Germline V gene data show CDR1 as MNHNY and CDR2 as SVGAGI (reference sequence). V dropped 6 bases and J dropped 4; count of bases not matched to a gene: 6. The CDR3 region is CASRHRGFYEQYF. The CDR3 DNA sequence: TGTGCCAGCAGACACAGGGGTTTTTACGAGCAGTACTTC.

This chain links TRBV5-6 with TRBJ2-7; a weak D match, TRBD1 (8 bases). CDR1 SGHDT and CDR2 YYEEEE come from the germline V gene. V was pared by 0 bases and J by 2 bases, with 12 bases between. The CDR3 is made up of 15 amino acids. The chain's CDR3 is CASSLGTGRAYEQYF. In DNA, the CDR3 is TGTGCCAGCAGCTTGGGGACAGGGAGGGCCTACGAGCAGTACTTC.

The chain employs TRBV6-5 and TRBJ2-4, with a weak D call TRBD2 (5 bases). V was pared by 0 bases and J by 9 bases, with 9 bases between. CDR3 size: 13 residues. Germline CDR1 is MNHEY and CDR2 is SVGAGI. The CDR3, as DNA: TGTGCCAGCAGTTACTCGAGCGAGGGCATTCAGTACTTC. This gives the protein CASSYSSEGIQYF.

This clone counts as medium-sized (0.01 to 0.1%). This chain connects TRBV2 to TRBJ2-7; weak D call: TRBD2 (5 bases). Looked up from germline, CDR1 is SNHLY and CDR2 is FYNNEI. Trimming shortened V by 11 bases and J by 3 bases, and 11 bases separated the two germline ends. The CDR3 runs to 11 residues. This chain's CDR3 is CAGGSGYEQYF. In DNA, the CDR3 is TGTGCCGGTGGGAGTGGCTACGAGCAGTACTTC.

The CDR3 bases are TGTGCCAGCCTCCAGGGGAACACTGAAGCTTTCTTT. This translates into CASLQGNTEAFF. The rearrangement uses TRBV28 and TRBJ1-1; a possible D gene is TRBD1 (5 bases). Germline V gives CDR1 MDHEN, CDR2 SYDVKM. Between the trimmed V and J ends, which lost 8 bases and 1 base, there was a span of 8 bases. The CDR3 has 12 residues.

The chain carries TRBV30 and TRBJ2-7, with D perhaps TRBD1 (5 bases). The CDR3 is made up of 13 amino acids. Looked up from germline, CDR1 is GTSNPN and CDR2 is SVGIG (reference sequence). V was trimmed by 0 bases and J by 4 bases, leaving 10 bases between them. CDR3: CAWSVGHPYEQYF. The CDR3, as DNA: TGTGCCTGGAGTGTTGGACACCCATACGAGCAGTACTTC.

The V and J genes are TRBV7-9 and TRBJ2-1; no reliable D call. Germline loops: CDR1 SEHNR, CDR2 FQNEAQ (reference sequence). The CDR3 is 11 amino acids. The V end lost 6 bases, the J end lost 7 bases, and 7 bases lay between the germline ends. Here the CDR3 reads CASRPINEQFF. The CDR3 DNA sequence: TGTGCCAGCAGGCCCATTAATGAGCAGTTCTTC. Filled out from reference TRBV7-9 and TRBJ2-1, the complete variable domain reads DTGVSQNPRHKITKRGQNVTFRCDPISEHNRLYWYRQTLGQGPEFLTYFQNEAQLEKSRLLSDRFSAERPKGSFSTLEIQRTEQGDSAMYLCASRPINEQFFGPGTRLTVL.